A selection of T cell receptor beta chains follows, all from one sample in a study of CD8 T cells in Susac syndrome. TCRdb reprocessed the immunoSEQ multiplex PCR reads via MiXCR and lists one record per CDR3 protein. The table has about 160,000 distinct CDR3 sequences, approximately 95% seen once. Sequencing input: CD4+ T cells from PBMCs. The receptors originated from a human donor with Susac syndrome. The CDR3 runs from the conserved cysteine through the conserved F or W. The D gene is left open where the match is weak. Part of the rows lack a size; the others show once, few, many or a class for expanded clones.

d_call | j_call | clone_size | v_call | cdr3_aa | cdr3_nt
NA | TRBJ2-5 | NA | TRBV3-1 | CASSQVVLVPETQYF | TGTGCCAGCAGCCAAGTGGTTCTAGTGCCAGAGACCCAGTACTTC
NA | TRBJ1-1 | NA | TRBV20-1 | CSATFGDTEAFF | TGCAGTGCTACGTTCGGGGACACTGAAGCTTTCTTT
NA | TRBJ2-6 | NA | TRBV7-2 | CASSFMSPGANVLTF | TGTGCCAGCAGCTTTATGTCTCCTGGGGCCAACGTCCTGACTTTC
NA | TRBJ1-2 | NA | TRBV5-1 | CASSLGLTGFGYGYTF | TGCGCCAGCAGCTTGGGGCTCACAGGGTTTGGCTATGGCTACACCTTC
NA | TRBJ2-5 | NA | TRBV7-2 | CASGIVRFETQYF | TGTGCCAGCGGGATCGTTCGGTTCGAGACCCAGTACTTC
NA | TRBJ1-5 | NA | TRBV6-1 | CATETRTWPQHF | TGTGCCACCGAGACACGTACGTGGCCCCAGCATTTT
NA | TRBJ2-3 | NA | TRBV7-8 | CASSGQRGSDTQYF | TGTGCCAGCAGTGGACAAAGGGGGTCAGATACGCAGTATTTT
NA | TRBJ1-6 | NA | TRBV30 | CAWSHVNSPLHF | TGTGCCTGGAGTCACGTGAATTCACCCCTCCACTTT
NA | TRBJ2-7 | NA | TRBV28 | CASRTASYEQYF | TGTGCCAGCAGGACAGCCTCCTACGAGCAGTACTTC
NA | TRBJ2-1 | NA | TRBV3-1 | CASSPVRVNEQFF | TGTGCCAGCAGCCCCGTGAGGGTCAATGAGCAGTTCTTC
TRBD2 | TRBJ2-7 | NA | TRBV9 | CASSPRTSSYEQYF | TGTGCCAGCAGCCCGAGGACTAGCTCCTACGAGCAGTACTTC
NA | TRBJ2-7 | once | TRBV20-1 | CSARRDSPSEEQYF | TGCAGTGCTAGACGTGACAGTCCCTCGGAAGAGCAGTACTTC
NA | TRBJ2-5 | NA | TRBV18 | CASSPPSMPRKETQYF | TGTGCCAGCTCACCACCGAGTATGCCGCGAAAGGAGACCCAGTACTTC
NA | TRBJ2-5 | NA | TRBV6-5 | CASSYQALQYF | TGTGCCAGCAGTTACCAAGCGCTCCAGTACTTC
NA | TRBJ2-3 | NA | TRBV29-1 | CSVSSVGSDTQYF | TGCAGCGTTTCTTCGGTAGGGTCAGATACGCAGTATTTT
NA | TRBJ1-1 | NA | TRBV9 | CASSVGNAPNTEAFF | TGTGCCAGCAGCGTAGGAAATGCGCCGAACACTGAAGCTTTCTTT
TRBD2 | TRBJ2-7 | NA | TRBV3-1 | CASSSPSGTSGAYEQYF | TGTGCCAGCAGTTCTCCCTCCGGGACTAGCGGTGCCTACGAGCAGTACTTC
NA | TRBJ2-5 | few | TRBV5-6 | CASSLLQQETQYF | TGTGCCAGCAGCTTGTTACAGCAAGAGACCCAGTACTTC
NA | TRBJ1-6 | NA | TRBV15 | CATSRRTIGNSPLHF | TGTGCCACCAGCAGGCGGACAATCGGGAATTCACCCCTCCACTTT
NA | TRBJ2-2 | NA | TRBV9 | CASSVRETGELFF | TGTGCCAGCAGCGTCAGGGAAACCGGGGAGCTGTTTTTT
NA | TRBJ2-2 | once | TRBV12-3/TRBV12-4 | CASTLWAGELFF | TGTGCCAGCACCCTGTGGGCCGGGGAGCTGTTTTTT
NA | TRBJ2-1 | NA | TRBV14 | CASSPGRATYNEQFF | TGTGCCAGCAGCCCCGGTCGGGCCACTTACAATGAGCAGTTCTTC
NA | TRBJ2-1 | NA | TRBV13 | CASSFTGPYNEQFF | TGTGCCAGCAGCTTCACAGGCCCCTACAATGAGCAGTTCTTC
TRBD2 | TRBJ2-1 | NA | TRBV3-1 | CASSQILLGGRSEQFF | TGTGCCAGCAGCCAAATACTGCTGGGGGGGAGGTCTGAGCAGTTCTTC
NA | TRBJ2-1 | NA | TRBV4-1 | CASSQESGPYNEQFF | TGCGCCAGCAGCCAAGAGAGCGGTCCCTACAATGAGCAGTTCTTC
NA | TRBJ2-3 | NA | TRBV5-1 | CASSLSGPSTDTQYF | TGCGCCAGCAGCTTGTCCGGGCCTAGCACAGATACGCAGTATTTT
TRBD2 | TRBJ2-1 | NA | TRBV29-1 | CSVTSGSSYNEQFF | TGCAGCGTTACAAGCGGGAGCTCCTACAATGAGCAGTTCTTC
NA | TRBJ1-3 | once | TRBV5-1 | CASGPTGNLENTIYF | TGCGCCAGCGGGCCCACAGGGAATTTGGAAAACACCATATATTTT
NA | TRBJ2-5 | NA | TRBV30 | CAWSVRTGVVETQYF | TGTGCCTGGAGTGTACGAACCGGGGTAGTAGAGACCCAGTACTTC
NA | TRBJ2-1 | NA | TRBV7-3 | CASSKGPVGEQFF | TGTGCCAGCAGCAAGGGACCCGTTGGAGAGCAGTTCTTC
NA | TRBJ2-3 | NA | TRBV6-2/TRBV6-3 | CASRPIGNTDTQYF | TGTGCCAGCAGACCTATCGGAAACACAGATACGCAGTATTTT
NA | TRBJ2-1 | NA | TRBV29-1 | CSVVGQSNEQFF | TGCAGCGTTGTGGGGCAGTCCAATGAGCAGTTCTTC
NA | TRBJ2-2 | NA | TRBV5-4 | CASSSTRGFTGELFF | TGTGCCAGCAGCTCGACCAGGGGATTCACCGGGGAGCTGTTTTTT
NA | TRBJ1-2 | NA | TRBV24-1 | CATSDSQTPRGYTF | TGTGCCACCAGTGATTCACAGACCCCTAGAGGCTACACCTTC
TRBD2 | TRBJ2-1 | once | TRBV6-1 | CASSMTSGGNNEQFF | TGTGCCAGCAGTATGACTAGCGGGGGGAACAATGAGCAGTTCTTC
NA | TRBJ2-7 | NA | TRBV5-1 | CASSLQGITLREQYF | TGCGCCAGCAGCTTGCAGGGAATCACCCTACGTGAGCAGTACTTC
NA | TRBJ1-6 | NA | TRBV28 | CASRGGVLSYNSPLHF | TGTGCCAGCAGGGGGGGCGTACTCTCCTATAATTCACCCCTCCACTTT
NA | TRBJ1-2 | NA | TRBV5-4 | CASSLQWNYGYTF | TGTGCCAGCAGCTTACAGTGGAACTATGGCTACACCTTC
NA | TRBJ2-5 | once | TRBV21-1 | CASSKKEGQIETQYF | TGTGCCAGCAGCAAAAAGGAGGGGCAGATAGAGACCCAGTACTTC
NA | TRBJ2-7 | NA | TRBV20-1 | CSARVTGLSAYEQYF | TGCAGTGCTAGGGTAACGGGACTCTCCGCCTACGAGCAGTACTTC